These 22 T cell receptor beta chains were all obtained from the same sample, sequenced in a study of blood T cells in healthy people across ages. Primed by a sample-barcoded 5' primer and a J-beta primer mix, a second PCR proceeded for about 7 to 12 cycles. TCRdb called the 5' RACE reads again in MiXCR, with one record for every CDR3 protein. The data contain 1.5 million to 2 million distinct CDR3 sequences, 28% of them singletons. Input material: blood. The receptors come from a young woman in good health.

This clonotype was seen a few times. This chain uses TRBV20-1 with TRBJ2-4; 10 bases agree with TRBD2. The DNA matches TRBJ2-7 better at its end, which makes the J call doubtful. This CDR3 has 15 amino acids. Per the germline V gene, CDR1 is DFQATT and CDR2 is SNEGSKA (reference sequence). The CDR3 reads CSAPIAGGFSYEQYF. CDR3 DNA sequence: TGCAGTGCCCCTATAGCGGGGGGCTTCTCCTACGAGCAGTACTTC.

The CDR3: CASSLALGENTEAFF. Written as DNA, the CDR3 is TGTGCCAGCAGCTTAGCGCTGGGGGAGAACACTGAAGCTTTCTTT. The chain carries TRBV7-2 and TRBJ1-1; tentative D call: TRBD1 (5 bases). The germline V gene encodes CDR1 SGHTA and CDR2 FQGNSA. V lost 0 bases to trimming and J lost 1 base, with 9 bases between them. The CDR3 is made up of 15 amino acids. Together with reference TRBV7-2 and TRBJ1-1, the CDR3 gives the full variable domain: GAGVSQSPSNKVTEKGKDVELRCDPISGHTALYWYRQSLGQGLEFLIYFQGNSAPDKSGLPSDRFSAERTGGSVSTLTIQRTQQEDSAVYLCASSLALGENTEAFFGQGTRLTVV.

Many counts were recorded for this clonotype. The chain has TRBV27 and TRBJ2-1; D remains unclear. Trimming cost V 3 bases and J 2 bases, with 5 bases left between them. In germline, CDR1 is MNHEY, CDR2 SMNVEV (reference sequence). This CDR3 region has 13 residues. CDR3 sequence (DNA): TGTGCCAGCAGTTTCGGACCCTACAATGAGCAGTTCTTC. Translated: CASSFGPYNEQFF.

In its sample, this clonotype was seen a few times. J is TRBJ2-1 and V is TRBV27; 7 nucleotides line up with TRBD1. V dropped 1 base and J dropped 2; count of bases not matched to a gene: 14. There are 19 residues in the CDR3. Germline values: CDR1 MNHEY, CDR2 SMNVEV (reference sequence). The CDR3 DNA follows: TGTGCCAGCAGTTTATGGTGGCCAGGGGGTGCCGCAACCTACAATGAGCAGTTCTTC. Translated: CASSLWWPGGAATYNEQFF.

This clonotype turned up a few times. The gene calls are TRBV29-1 and TRBJ1-2; D uncertain. CDR3 size: 11 residues. Trimming left V 5 bases short and J 2 bases short, with 6 bases between. Per germline, CDR1 SQVTM and CDR2 ANQGSEA. The DNA for the CDR3 is TGCAGCGTTCCGATGAACTATGGCTACACCTTC. This codes for CSVPMNYGYTF.

The rearrangement uses TRBV20-1 and TRBJ1-4, with 7 bases identical to TRBD1. Trimming at V came to 6 bases and at J to 8 bases, leaving 6 bases not matched to a gene. CDR1 and CDR2 (germline): DFQATT, SNEGSKA (reference sequence). The CDR3 length is 12 residues. The CDR3 sequence: CSAHSGGEKLFF. As DNA, the CDR3 is TGCAGTGCCCATTCAGGGGGAGAAAAACTGTTTTTT.

Only a few counts were recorded for this clonotype. V usage is TRBV12-3 or TRBV12-4 and J usage is TRBJ1-5; possible D gene TRBD1, 5 bases. This CDR3 contains 18 residues. The V end was cut by 4 bases, the J end by 2 bases, with 21 bases between. CDR3 protein: CASSSSWDGRAGNQPQHF. DNA of the CDR3: TGTGCCAGCAGTTCTTCTTGGGACGGGCGGGCTGGCAATCAGCCCCAGCATTTT.

The chain uses TRBV7-3 and TRBJ2-5; 10 bases fit TRBD2. The germline V gene has CDR1 SGHTA and CDR2 FQGTGA. The CDR3 totals 15 residues. Trimming at V came to 5 bases and at J to 7 bases, leaving 10 bases not matched to a gene. The CDR3 region has the DNA TGTGCCAGCAGCCGTAGCGGGGGGAGAGGAGGGACCCAGTACTTC. Translation: CASSRSGGRGGTQYF. The full variable domain, its missing parts supplied by reference TRBV7-3 and TRBJ2-5, is GAGVSQTPSNKVTEKGKYVELRCDPISGHTALYWYRQSLGQGPEFLIYFQGTGAADDSGLPNDRFFAVRPEGSVSTLKIQRTERGDSAVYLCASSRSGGRGGTQYFGPGTRLLVL.

As regards this clonotype: With a much larger clone just one base away, this may be a read error. The chain couples TRBV7-2 to TRBJ2-5, with 7 bases aligning to TRBD2. In germline, CDR1 is SGHTA, CDR2 FQGNSA. This CDR3 has 14 amino acids. The CDR3: CAGSPPGGRETQYF. CDR3 sequence (DNA): TGTGCCGGCAGTCCCCCGGGGGGAAGGGAGACCCAGTACTTC.

The chain combines TRBV11-2 with TRBJ2-3, with D uncertain. The CDR3 consists of 13 residues. The V gene's germline CDR1 is SGHAT and CDR2 FQNNGV. The germline V and J ends were trimmed by 6 bases and 5 bases, with 12 bases remaining between them. In DNA form, the CDR3 reads TGTGCCAGCAGGTTTGCCCGAGGAGATACGCAGTATTTT. Amino acids: CASRFARGDTQYF. The variable domain in full, completed from reference TRBV11-2 and TRBJ2-3, reads EAGVAQSPRYKIIEKRQSVAFWCNPISGHATLYWYQQILGQGPKLLIQFQNNGVVDDSQLPKDRFSAERLKGVDSTLKIQPAKLEDSAVYLCASRFARGDTQYFGPGTRLTVL.

The V gene is TRBV4-1, the J gene TRBJ1-5, with a weak D call TRBD1 (6 bases). In germline, CDR1 is MGHRA, CDR2 YSYEKL. The CDR3 length is 17 residues. Trimming shortened V by 3 bases and J by 6 bases, and 21 bases separated the two germline ends. Here the CDR3 DNA reads TGCGCCAGCAGCCAGACCTACTTAAGGGCCAGGGGTCAGCCCCAGCATTTT. Translated, it gives CASSQTYLRARGQPQHF.

This chain joins TRBV20-1 and TRBJ2-1; 7 bases agree with TRBD2. Looked up from germline, CDR1 is DFQATT and CDR2 is SNEGSKA (reference sequence). The CDR3 contains 15 residues. J gave up 5 bases and V 3 bases, and 10 bases lay outside the gene matches. The CDR3 DNA follows: TGCAGTGCTAGGGGACTCGGAGCGGGGCACAATGAGCAGTTCTTC. Protein product: CSARGLGAGHNEQFF.

This clonotype has a count of ten or more. The chain combines TRBV29-1 with TRBJ2-5; D possibly corresponds to TRBD1 (5 bases). This CDR3 region has 13 residues. Trimming pared 0 bases from V and 9 bases from J, leaving 14 bases between. Germline V gene lookup returns CDR1 SQVTM and CDR2 ANQGSEA. The CDR3 sequence: CSVEDGRPRAQYF. CDR3 sequence (DNA): TGCAGCGTTGAAGATGGCAGGCCCAGGGCCCAGTACTTC.

This clonotype was counted only a few times. The V and J genes are TRBV7-6 and TRBJ2-5, with TRBD2 matching over 7 bases. V lost 3 bases, J lost 7 bases, and 14 bases stayed unmatched. The CDR3 spans 16 residues. Germline CDR1 reads SGHVS; CDR2 reads FNYEAQ. The CDR3 DNA sequence: TGTGCCAGCAGCTTTCCCCCCCCTGCAGCGGGGTCGACCCAGTACTTC. Translated, it gives CASSFPPPAAGSTQYF.

This clonotype showed up many times. V usage is TRBV11-1 and J usage is TRBJ2-3, with 8 bases aligning to TRBD1. Looked up from germline, CDR1 is SGHAT and CDR2 is FQDESV (reference sequence). CDR3 length equals 16 residues. Trimming removed 6 bases from V and 4 bases from J; junction bases left unmatched: 12. CDR3 coding DNA: TGTGCCAGCAGTCCGCGGGACAGGTGGGCGCCAGATACGCAGTATTTT. Its protein product is CASSPRDRWAPDTQYF.

Note on this clonotype: At one of its ends the junction is not consistent with the germline gene, which may arise from a read error. This chain joins TRBV20-1 and TRBJ2-7, with D tentatively TRBD1 (6 bases). This CDR3 is built from 15 residues. Germline CDR1 is DFQATT and CDR2 is SNEGSKA (reference sequence). This CDR3 reads CSTRAPQGHSYEQYF. The CDR3 DNA reads TGCAGTACTAGGGCACCACAGGGTCACTCTTACGAGCAGTACTTC.

This clonotype appeared a few times. The chain links TRBV2 to TRBJ1-5; tentative D call: TRBD1 (5 bases). CDR1 SNHLY and CDR2 FYNNEI come from the germline V gene. This CDR3 has 15 residues. With 3 bases removed from V and 2 bases from J, the gap between germline ends came to 11 bases. The CDR3 here is CASSEGPLGNQPQHF. CDR3 sequence (DNA): TGTGCCAGCAGTGAGGGGCCGTTGGGCAATCAGCCCCAGCATTTT.

The chain is built from TRBV4-2 and TRBJ2-5; 8 nucleotides match TRBD1. The junction had 6 bases not matched to a gene; V was cut back by 5 bases and J by 1 base. The CDR3 totals 15 residues. From germline, CDR1 is LGHNA and CDR2 YNFKEQ. The CDR3 sequence: CASSLLGQVQETQYF. The CDR3 nucleotides read TGTGCCAGCAGCTTATTGGGACAGGTCCAAGAGACCCAGTACTTC.

This clonotype has more than one count but fewer than ten. J is TRBJ1-2 and V is TRBV5-1; 9 bases fit TRBD1. Germline CDR1 is SGHRS and CDR2 is YFSETQ. With 4 bases clipped from V and 6 bases from J, the junction kept 7 bases outside the gene matches. CDR3 length: 14 amino acids. In DNA, the CDR3 is TGCGCCAGCAGCACTGGGACAGGGCAAGATGGCTACACCTTC. The encoded protein is CASSTGTGQDGYTF.

This sequence joins TRBV9 and TRBJ2-5, with D perhaps TRBD1 (6 bases). This CDR3 contains 16 residues. Germline CDR1 is SGDLS and CDR2 is YYNGEE. Trimming pared 4 bases from V and 1 base from J, leaving 17 bases between. The DNA of the CDR3 is TGTGCCAGCAGCTCAAGGGGAAGAGGGGGCCAAGAGACCCAGTACTTC. Its protein is CASSSRGRGGQETQYF.

This clonotype was found a few times. The chain carries TRBV7-8 and TRBJ2-7, with 10 bases identical to TRBD2. The CDR3 consists of 16 residues. The trim removed 1 base at V and 0 bases at J, leaving 3 bases unmatched. Germline values: CDR1 SGHVS, CDR2 FQNEAQ. The CDR3 region is CASSLVAGGLSYEQYF. In DNA, the CDR3 is TGTGCCAGCAGCTTAGTAGCGGGAGGCCTCTCCTACGAGCAGTACTTC. The full variable domain, completed using reference TRBV7-8 and TRBJ2-7, is GAGVSQSPRYKVAKRGQDVALRCDPISGHVSLFWYQQALGQGPEFLTYFQNEAQLDKSGLPSDRFFAERPEGSVSTLKIQRTQQEDSAVYLCASSLVAGGLSYEQYFGPGTRLTVT.

The chain recombines TRBV7-9 with TRBJ2-2; 10 nucleotides align to TRBD1. V shed 7 bases and J 6 bases; nucleotides not matched to a gene: 5. Looked up from germline, CDR1 is SEHNR and CDR2 is FQNEAQ (reference sequence). CDR3 length: 14 residues. CDR3 region: CASTGTGAPGELFF. The CDR3 coding sequence is TGTGCCAGCACCGGGACAGGGGCCCCCGGGGAGCTGTTTTTT.